The rows below give T cell receptor beta chains drawn from one sample of a study of long-term antiretroviral therapy in people with HIV. Using immunoSEQ multiplex PCR, the repertoire was profiled, and TCRdb retains in-frame clones only, with some absent. This sample has 10,000 or so clones, with about 80% found just once. The sequences come from unsorted PBMCs, collected just under 3.2 years before starting antiretroviral therapy. The receptors originated from a man in his forties or fifties with HIV. Each CDR3 is given with its conserved first and last residue. Each record gives: J gene, clone size, V gene, D gene, CDR3 protein, CDR3 DNA. D genes are given only for firm matches. Clone size is given for some rows only: seen once, a few or many times, or a class if the clone is expanded.

>TRBJ2-7|-|TRBV19|-
CASSIKYQEGYEQYF
TGTGCCAGTAGTATCAAGTATCAGGAAGGCTACGAGCAGTACTTC
>TRBJ2-7|-|TRBV14|TRBD1
CASSQATGNGYEQYF
TGTGCCAGCAGCCAAGCGACAGGGAATGGTTACGAGCAGTACTTC
>TRBJ2-5|-|TRBV2|TRBD1
CASRGTGLGETQYF
TGTGCCAGCCGAGGGACAGGTCTGGGAGAGACCCAGTACTTC
>TRBJ1-1|few|TRBV7-6|-
CASSLATPLGRTEAFF
TGTGCCAGCAGCTTAGCGACACCCCTAGGTCGAACTGAAGCTTTCTTT
>TRBJ1-2|once|TRBV28|-
CASRPPARGYTF
TGTGCCAGCAGACCTCCGGCGAGGGGCTACACCTTC
>TRBJ1-6|-|TRBV4-3|TRBD1
CASSQDRGLYNSPLHF
TGCGCCAGCAGCCAAGATAGGGGGCTGTATAATTCACCCCTCCACTTT
>TRBJ2-7|few|TRBV9|-
CASSPDLVQQYF
TGTGCCAGCAGCCCTGACTTAGTCCAGCAGTACTTC
>TRBJ1-1|large|TRBV19|-
CASSIAWRQGPTEAFF
TGTGCCAGTAGTATAGCGTGGCGGCAGGGTCCCACTGAAGCTTTCTTT
>TRBJ1-5|-|TRBV5-6|-
CASSNRGLFSNQPQHF
TGTGCCAGCAGCAACCGGGGGCTCTTTAGCAATCAGCCCCAGCATTTT
>TRBJ1-3|-|TRBV18|-
CASSPVGRDSSGNTIYF
TGTGCCAGCTCACCTGTGGGCCGTGATTCCTCTGGAAACACCATATATTTT
>TRBJ2-2|medium-sized|TRBV29-1|-
CSAGTWTGELFF
TGCAGCGCAGGAACTTGGACCGGGGAGCTGTTTTTT
>TRBJ2-2|-|TRBV5-6|-
CASSSTERNTGELFF
TGTGCCAGCAGCTCCACAGAGCGGAACACCGGGGAGCTGTTTTTT
>TRBJ1-1|-|TRBV7-2|TRBD1
CASRKQGLGTEAFF
TGTGCCAGCAGGAAACAGGGGCTCGGCACTGAAGCTTTCTTT
>TRBJ2-1|-|TRBV18|-
CASSPLPGFSYNEQFF
TGTGCCAGCTCACCACTTCCGGGGTTTTCCTACAATGAGCAGTTCTTC
>TRBJ2-7|-|TRBV5-1|-
CASSPSWAGAGSYEQYF
TGCGCCAGCAGCCCATCTTGGGCAGGGGCTGGGTCCTACGAGCAGTACTTC
>TRBJ1-4|once|TRBV6-1|-
CASSSPWEKLFF
TGTGCCAGCAGTTCTCCGTGGGAAAAACTGTTTTTT
>TRBJ1-3|-|TRBV5-6|-
CASSSQVSRGNTIYF
TGTGCCAGCAGCTCACAGGTCTCTAGGGGAAACACCATATATTTT
>TRBJ2-5|once|TRBV7-7|TRBD1
CASSQFRTGYQETQYF
TGTGCCAGCAGCCAATTCCGGACAGGGTACCAAGAGACCCAGTACTTC
>TRBJ2-5|-|TRBV7-8|-
CASSLVETQYF
TGTGCCAGCAGCTTAGTAGAGACCCAGTACTTC
>TRBJ2-7|once|TRBV28|-
CASSYRQAYEQYF
TGTGCCAGCAGTTACAGACAGGCCTACGAGCAGTACTTC
>TRBJ2-5|-|TRBV7-2|-
CASSKNREETQYF
TGTGCCAGCAGCAAAAACAGGGAAGAGACCCAGTACTTC
>TRBJ1-1|-|TRBV7-9|-
CASSLPPGNTEAFF
TGTGCCAGCAGCCTACCGCCGGGGAACACTGAAGCTTTCTTT
>TRBJ1-4|-|TRBV5-3|TRBD1
CARSSRDRGLAEKLFF
TGTGCCAGAAGCTCCCGGGACAGGGGGCTTGCTGAAAAACTGTTTTTT